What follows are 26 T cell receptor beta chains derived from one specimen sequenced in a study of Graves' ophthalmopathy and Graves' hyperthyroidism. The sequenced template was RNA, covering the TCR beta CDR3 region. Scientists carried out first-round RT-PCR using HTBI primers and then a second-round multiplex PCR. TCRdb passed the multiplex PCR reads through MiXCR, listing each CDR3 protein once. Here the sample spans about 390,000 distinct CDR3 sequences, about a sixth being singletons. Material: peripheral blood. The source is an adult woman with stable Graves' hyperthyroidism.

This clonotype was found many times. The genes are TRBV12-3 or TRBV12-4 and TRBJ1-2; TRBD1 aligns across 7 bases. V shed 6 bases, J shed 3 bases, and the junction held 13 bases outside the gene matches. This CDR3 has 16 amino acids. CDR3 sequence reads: CASSAPKQGYDYGYTF. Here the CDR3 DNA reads TGTGCCAGCAGCGCGCCTAAACAGGGGTATGACTATGGCTACACCTTC.

DNA of the CDR3: TGCGCCAGCAGCTTAATCCCAGGGTCGGGAGAGCAGTACTTC. Protein: CASSLIPGSGEQYF. This chain uses TRBV5-1 with TRBJ2-7; D could derive from TRBD1 or TRBD2 (5 bases each). Germline V lookup: CDR1 SGHRS, CDR2 YFSETQ. The CDR3 totals 14 residues. Trimming removed 2 bases at V and 7 bases at J, with 16 bases between.

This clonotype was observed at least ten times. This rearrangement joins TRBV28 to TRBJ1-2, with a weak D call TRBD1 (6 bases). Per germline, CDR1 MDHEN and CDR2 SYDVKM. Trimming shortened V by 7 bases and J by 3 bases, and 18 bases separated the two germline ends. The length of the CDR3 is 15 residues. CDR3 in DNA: TGTGCCAGCACTCGGGGAGGAGCAGGGGACTATGGCTACACCTTC. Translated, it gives CASTRGGAGDYGYTF.

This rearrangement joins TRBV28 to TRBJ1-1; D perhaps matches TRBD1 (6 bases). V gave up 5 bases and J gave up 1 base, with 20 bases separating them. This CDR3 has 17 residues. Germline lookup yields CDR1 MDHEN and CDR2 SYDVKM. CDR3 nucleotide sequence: TGTGCCAGCAGTGCGGGGGGGGCGACTTCAAAGAACACTGAAGCTTTCTTT. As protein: CASSAGGATSKNTEAFF.

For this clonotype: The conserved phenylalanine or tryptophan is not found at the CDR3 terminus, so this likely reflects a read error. DNA for the CDR3: TGTGCCAGCGGTTTAGGATCCCGAGAGACCCAGTACCTC. This sequence encodes CASGLGSRETQYL. The chain uses TRBV12-3 or TRBV12-4 and TRBJ2-5; the D is unclear. The CDR3 sequence is 13 residues long.

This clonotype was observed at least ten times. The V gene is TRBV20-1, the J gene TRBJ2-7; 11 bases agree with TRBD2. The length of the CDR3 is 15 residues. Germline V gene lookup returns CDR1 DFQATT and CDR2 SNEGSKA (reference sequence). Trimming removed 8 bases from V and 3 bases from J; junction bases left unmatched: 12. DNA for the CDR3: TGCAGTTTGAAAATAGGACTAGCGGGTAACTACGAGCAGTACTTC. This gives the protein CSLKIGLAGNYEQYF.

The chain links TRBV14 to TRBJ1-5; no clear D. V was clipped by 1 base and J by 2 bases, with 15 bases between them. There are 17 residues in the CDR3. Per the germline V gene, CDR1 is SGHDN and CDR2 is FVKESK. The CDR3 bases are TGTGCCAGCAGCCAAGGCCGAGGAACAGTGGGCAATCAGCCCCAGCATTTT. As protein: CASSQGRGTVGNQPQHF.

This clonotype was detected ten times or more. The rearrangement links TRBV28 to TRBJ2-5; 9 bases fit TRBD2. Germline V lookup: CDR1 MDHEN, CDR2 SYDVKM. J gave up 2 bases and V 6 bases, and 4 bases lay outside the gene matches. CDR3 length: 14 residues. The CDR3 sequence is CASSSAGGQETQYF. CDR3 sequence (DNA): TGTGCCAGCAGCTCCGCGGGAGGGCAAGAGACCCAGTACTTC.

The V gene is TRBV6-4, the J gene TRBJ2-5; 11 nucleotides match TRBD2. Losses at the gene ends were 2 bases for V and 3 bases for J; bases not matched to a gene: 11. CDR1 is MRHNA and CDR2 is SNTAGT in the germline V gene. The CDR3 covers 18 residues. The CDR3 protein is CASSDPLRLAGTKETQYF. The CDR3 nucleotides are TGTGCCAGCAGTGACCCATTAAGACTAGCGGGGACAAAAGAGACCCAGTACTTC.

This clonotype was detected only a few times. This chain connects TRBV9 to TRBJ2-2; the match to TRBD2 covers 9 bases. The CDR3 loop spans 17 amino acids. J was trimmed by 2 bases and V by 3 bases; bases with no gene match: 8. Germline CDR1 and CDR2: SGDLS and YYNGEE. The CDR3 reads CASSAARLADNTGELFF. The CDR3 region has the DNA TGTGCCAGCAGCGCCGCCCGACTAGCGGATAACACCGGGGAGCTGTTTTTT.

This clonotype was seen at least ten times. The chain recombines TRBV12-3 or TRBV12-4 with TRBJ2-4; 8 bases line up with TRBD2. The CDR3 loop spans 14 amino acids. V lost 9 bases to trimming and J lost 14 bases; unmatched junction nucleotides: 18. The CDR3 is CASVAGPSLGIKYF. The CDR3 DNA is TGTGCCAGTGTAGCGGGACCGTCCCTAGGGATTAAGTACTTC.

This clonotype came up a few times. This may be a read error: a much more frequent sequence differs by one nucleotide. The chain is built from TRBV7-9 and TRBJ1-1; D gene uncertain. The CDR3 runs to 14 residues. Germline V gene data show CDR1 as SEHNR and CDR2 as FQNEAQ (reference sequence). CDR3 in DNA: TGTGCCAGCAGCTTTAGACCCGAGAACACTGAAGCTTGCTTT. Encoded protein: CASSFRPENTEACF.

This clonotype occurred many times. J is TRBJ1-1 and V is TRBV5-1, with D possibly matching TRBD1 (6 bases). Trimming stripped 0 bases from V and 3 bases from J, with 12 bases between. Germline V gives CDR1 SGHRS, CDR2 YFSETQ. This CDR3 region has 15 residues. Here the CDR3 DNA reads TGCGCCAGCAGCTTGGCACAGGGTTTGGACACTGAAGCTTTCTTT. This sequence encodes CASSLAQGLDTEAFF.

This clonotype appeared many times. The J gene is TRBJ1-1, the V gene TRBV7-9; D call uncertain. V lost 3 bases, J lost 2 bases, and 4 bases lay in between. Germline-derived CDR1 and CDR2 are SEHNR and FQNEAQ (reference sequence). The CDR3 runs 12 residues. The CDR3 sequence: CASSFRNTEAFF. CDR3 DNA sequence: TGTGCCAGCAGCTTTCGCAACACTGAAGCTTTCTTT.

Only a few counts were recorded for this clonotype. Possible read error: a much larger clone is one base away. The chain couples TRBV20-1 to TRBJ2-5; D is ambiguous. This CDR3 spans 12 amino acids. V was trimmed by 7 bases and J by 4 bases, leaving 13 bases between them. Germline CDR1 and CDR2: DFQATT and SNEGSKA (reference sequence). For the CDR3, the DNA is TGCAGTGTTCCGACTGGAGCAGAGACCCAGTACTTC. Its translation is CSVPTGAETQYF.

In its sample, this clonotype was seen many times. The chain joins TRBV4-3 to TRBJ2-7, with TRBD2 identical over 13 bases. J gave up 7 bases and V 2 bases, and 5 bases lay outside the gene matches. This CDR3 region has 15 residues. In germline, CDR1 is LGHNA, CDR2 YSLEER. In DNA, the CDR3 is TGCGCCAGCAGCCAAACTAGCGGGAGGGCCGAAGAGCAGTACTTC. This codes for CASSQTSGRAEEQYF.

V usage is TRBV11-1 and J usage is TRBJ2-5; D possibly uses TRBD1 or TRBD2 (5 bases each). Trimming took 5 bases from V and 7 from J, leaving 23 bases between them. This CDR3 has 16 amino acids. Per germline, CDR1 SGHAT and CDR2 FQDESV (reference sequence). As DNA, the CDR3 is TGTGCCAGCAGCGGTTGGGACCCCGGCTCTGTTTGGACCCAGTACTTC. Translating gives CASSGWDPGSVWTQYF.

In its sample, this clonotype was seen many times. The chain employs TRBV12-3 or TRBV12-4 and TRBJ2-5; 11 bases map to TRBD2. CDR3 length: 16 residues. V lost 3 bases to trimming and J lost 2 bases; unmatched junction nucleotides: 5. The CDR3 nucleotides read TGTGCCAGCAGTTTTATAGTAGCGGGAGGGCAAGAGACCCAGTACTTC. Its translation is CASSFIVAGGQETQYF.

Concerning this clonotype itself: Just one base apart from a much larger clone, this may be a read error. CDR3 in amino acids: CSATLPRSGDGYAF. In DNA form, the CDR3 reads TGCAGTGCTACTCTCCCAAGGTCGGGAGATGGCTACGCCTTC. This chain uses TRBV20-1 with TRBJ1-2, with unresolved D. The length of the CDR3 is 14 residues. Germline-derived CDR1 and CDR2 are DFQATT and SNEGSKA (reference sequence).

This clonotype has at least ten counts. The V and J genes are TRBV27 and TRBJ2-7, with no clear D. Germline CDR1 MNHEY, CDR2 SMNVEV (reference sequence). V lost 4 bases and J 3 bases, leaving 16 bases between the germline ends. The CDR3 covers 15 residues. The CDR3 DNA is TGTGCCAGCAGTTGGGGTGGGGAAACTATCTACGAGCAGTACTTC. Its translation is CASSWGGETIYEQYF.

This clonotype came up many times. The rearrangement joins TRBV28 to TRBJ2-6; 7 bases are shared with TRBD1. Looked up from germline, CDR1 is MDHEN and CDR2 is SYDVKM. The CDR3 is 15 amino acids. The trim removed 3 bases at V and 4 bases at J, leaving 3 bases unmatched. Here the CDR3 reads CASSLRDSGANVLTF. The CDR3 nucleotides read TGTGCCAGCAGTTTGAGGGACAGCGGGGCCAACGTCCTGACTTTC.

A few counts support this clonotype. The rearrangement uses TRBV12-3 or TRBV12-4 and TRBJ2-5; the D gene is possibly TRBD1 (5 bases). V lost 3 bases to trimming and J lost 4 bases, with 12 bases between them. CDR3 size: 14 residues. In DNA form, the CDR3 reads TGTGCCAGCAGTTTTAATGGGCAGGGAGAGACCCAGTACTTC. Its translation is CASSFNGQGETQYF.

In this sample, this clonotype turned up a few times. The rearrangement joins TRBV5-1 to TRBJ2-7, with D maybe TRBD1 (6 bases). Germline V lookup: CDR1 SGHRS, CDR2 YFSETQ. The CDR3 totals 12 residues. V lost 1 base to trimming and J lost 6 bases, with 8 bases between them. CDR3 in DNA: TGCGCCAGCAGCTTGTGGGACACCGAGCAGTACTTC. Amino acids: CASSLWDTEQYF.

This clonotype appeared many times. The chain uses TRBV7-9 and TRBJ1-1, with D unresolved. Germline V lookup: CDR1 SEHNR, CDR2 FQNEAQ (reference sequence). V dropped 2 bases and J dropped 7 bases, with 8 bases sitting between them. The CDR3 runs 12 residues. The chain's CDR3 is CASSLQRNEAFF. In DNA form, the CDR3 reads TGTGCCAGCAGCTTACAGAGAAATGAAGCTTTCTTT. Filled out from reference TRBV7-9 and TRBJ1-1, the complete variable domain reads DTGVSQNPRHKITKRGQNVTFRCDPISEHNRLYWYRQTLGQGPEFLTYFQNEAQLEKSRLLSDRFSAERPKGSFSTLEIQRTEQGDSAMYLCASSLQRNEAFFGQGTRLTVV.

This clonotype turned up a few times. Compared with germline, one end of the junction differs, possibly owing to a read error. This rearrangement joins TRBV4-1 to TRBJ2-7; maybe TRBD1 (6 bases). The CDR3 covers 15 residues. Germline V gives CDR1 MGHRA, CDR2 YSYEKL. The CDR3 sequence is CASSPSYSEGDERYF. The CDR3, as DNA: TGCGCCAGCAGCCCTTCATACAGTGAGGGGGACGAGCGGTACTTC.

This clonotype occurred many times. The CDR3 DNA follows: TGTGCCAGCAGTTACTTTCGGGAAGAGGAGACCCAGTACTTC. This translates into CASSYFREEETQYF. The V call is TRBV6-6, the J call TRBJ2-5; the D gene is possibly TRBD2 (5 bases). Trimming removed 1 base at V and 5 bases at J, with 11 bases between. Germline lookup yields CDR1 MNHNY and CDR2 SVGAGI (reference sequence). The CDR3 runs to 14 residues.